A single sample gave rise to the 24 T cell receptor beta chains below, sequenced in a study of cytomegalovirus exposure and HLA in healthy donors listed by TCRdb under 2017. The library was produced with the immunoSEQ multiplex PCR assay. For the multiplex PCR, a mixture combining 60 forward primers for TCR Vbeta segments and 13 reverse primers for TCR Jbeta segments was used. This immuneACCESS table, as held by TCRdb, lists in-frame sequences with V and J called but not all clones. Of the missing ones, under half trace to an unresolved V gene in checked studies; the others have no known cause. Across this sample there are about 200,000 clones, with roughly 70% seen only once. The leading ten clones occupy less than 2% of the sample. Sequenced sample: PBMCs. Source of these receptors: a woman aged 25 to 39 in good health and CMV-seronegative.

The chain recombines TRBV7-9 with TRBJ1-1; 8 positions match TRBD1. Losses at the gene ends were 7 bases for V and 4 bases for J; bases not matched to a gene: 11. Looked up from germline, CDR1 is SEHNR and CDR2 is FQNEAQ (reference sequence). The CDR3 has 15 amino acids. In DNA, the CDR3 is TGTGCCAGCAACCCCAGGGAGACAGGGGTCACTGAAGCTTTCTTT. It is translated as CASNPRETGVTEAFF.

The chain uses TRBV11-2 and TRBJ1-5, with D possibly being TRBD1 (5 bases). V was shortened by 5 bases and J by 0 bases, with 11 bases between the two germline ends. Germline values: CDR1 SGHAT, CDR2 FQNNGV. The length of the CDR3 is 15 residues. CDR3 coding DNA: TGTGCCAGCAGCCTCGACAGTTATAGCAATCAGCCCCAGCATTTT. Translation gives CASSLDSYSNQPQHF.

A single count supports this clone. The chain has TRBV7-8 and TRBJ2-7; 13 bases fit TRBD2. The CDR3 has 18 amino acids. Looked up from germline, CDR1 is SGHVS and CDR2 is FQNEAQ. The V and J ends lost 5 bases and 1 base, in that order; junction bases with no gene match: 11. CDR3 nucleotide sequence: TGTGCCAGCAGCCCCCGGGCGACTAGCGGGAGGACTTCCTACGAGCAGTACTTC. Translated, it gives CASSPRATSGRTSYEQYF.

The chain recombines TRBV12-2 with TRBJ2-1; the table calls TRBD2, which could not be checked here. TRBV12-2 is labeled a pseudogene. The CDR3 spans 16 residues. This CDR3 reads CASRTSTSGITNEQFF. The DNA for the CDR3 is TGTGCAAGTCGCACGTCGACTAGCGGGATTACCAATGAGCAGTTCTTC.

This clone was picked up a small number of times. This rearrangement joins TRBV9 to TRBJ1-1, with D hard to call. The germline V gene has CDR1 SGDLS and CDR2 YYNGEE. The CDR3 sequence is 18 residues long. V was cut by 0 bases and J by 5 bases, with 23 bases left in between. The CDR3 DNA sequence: TGTGCCAGCAGCGTAGCTACGGGTCTAGGAGGGAAGGTGACTGAAGCTTTCTTT. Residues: CASSVATGLGGKVTEAFF.

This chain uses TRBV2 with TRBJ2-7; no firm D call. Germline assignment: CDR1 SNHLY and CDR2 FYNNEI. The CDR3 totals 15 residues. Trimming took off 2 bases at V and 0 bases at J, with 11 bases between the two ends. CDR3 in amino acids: CASSETLHSSYEQYF. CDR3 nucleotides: TGTGCCAGCAGTGAAACTTTGCACAGCTCCTACGAGCAGTACTTC.

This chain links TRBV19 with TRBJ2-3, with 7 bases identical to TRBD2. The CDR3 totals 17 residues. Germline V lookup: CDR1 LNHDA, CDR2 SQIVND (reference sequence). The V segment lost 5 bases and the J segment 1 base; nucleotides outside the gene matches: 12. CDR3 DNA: TGTGCCAGTAGTGACCTATACAAAAGCGGGGGCACAGATACGCAGTATTTT. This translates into CASSDLYKSGGTDTQYF.

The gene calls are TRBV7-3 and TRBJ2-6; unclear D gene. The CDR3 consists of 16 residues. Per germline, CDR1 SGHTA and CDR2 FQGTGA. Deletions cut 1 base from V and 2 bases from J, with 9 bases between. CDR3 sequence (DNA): TGTGCCAGCAGCTTAAGGCCCCGGGCTGGGGCCAACGTCCTGACTTTC. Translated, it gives CASSLRPRAGANVLTF.

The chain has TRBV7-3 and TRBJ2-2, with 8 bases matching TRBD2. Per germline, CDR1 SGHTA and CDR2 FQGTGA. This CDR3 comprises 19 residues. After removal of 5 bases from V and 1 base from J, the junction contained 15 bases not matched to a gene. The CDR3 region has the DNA TGTGCCAGCAGCCGAGGGCAAGAGCTAGCGGGTTTGAACACCGGGGAGCTGTTTTTT. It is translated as CASSRGQELAGLNTGELFF.

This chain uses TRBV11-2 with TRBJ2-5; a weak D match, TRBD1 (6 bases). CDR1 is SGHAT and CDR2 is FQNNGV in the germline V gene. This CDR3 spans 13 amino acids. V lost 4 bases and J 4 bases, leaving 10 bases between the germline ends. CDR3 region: CASSSGVGETQYF. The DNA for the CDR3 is TGTGCCAGCAGCTCAGGGGTAGGAGAGACCCAGTACTTC.

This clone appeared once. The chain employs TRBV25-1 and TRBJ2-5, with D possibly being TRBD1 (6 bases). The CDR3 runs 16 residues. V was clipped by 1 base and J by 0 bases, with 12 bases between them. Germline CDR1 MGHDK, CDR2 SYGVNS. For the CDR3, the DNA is TGTGCCAGCAGTGAATTCCAGGGGCTAAACCAAGAGACCCAGTACTTC. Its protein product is CASSEFQGLNQETQYF.

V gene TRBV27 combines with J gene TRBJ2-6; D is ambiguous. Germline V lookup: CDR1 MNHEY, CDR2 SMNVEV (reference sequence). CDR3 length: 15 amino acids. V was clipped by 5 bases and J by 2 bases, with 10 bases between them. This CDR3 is CASSASVAGANVLTF. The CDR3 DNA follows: TGTGCCAGCAGTGCGTCGGTGGCTGGGGCCAACGTCCTGACTTTC.

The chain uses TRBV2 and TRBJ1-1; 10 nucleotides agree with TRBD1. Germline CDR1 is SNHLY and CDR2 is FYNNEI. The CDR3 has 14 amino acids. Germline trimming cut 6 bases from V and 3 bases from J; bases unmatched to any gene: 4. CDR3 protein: CASRSGTGDTEAFF. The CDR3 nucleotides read TGTGCCAGCAGATCCGGGACAGGGGACACTGAAGCTTTCTTT.

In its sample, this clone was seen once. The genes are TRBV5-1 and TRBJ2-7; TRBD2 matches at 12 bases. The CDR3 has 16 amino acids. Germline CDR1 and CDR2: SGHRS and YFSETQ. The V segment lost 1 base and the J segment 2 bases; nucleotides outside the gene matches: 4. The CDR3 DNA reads TGCGCCAGCAGCTTGTTCGGGACTAGCGGGCCCTACGAGCAGTACTTC. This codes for CASSLFGTSGPYEQYF.

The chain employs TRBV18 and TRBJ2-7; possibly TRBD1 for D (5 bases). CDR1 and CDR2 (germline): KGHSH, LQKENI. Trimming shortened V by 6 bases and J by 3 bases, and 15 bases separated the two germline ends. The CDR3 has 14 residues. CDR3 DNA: TGTGCCAGCTCTCCTAGTCTAGGGGACTACGAGCAGTACTTC. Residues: CASSPSLGDYEQYF.

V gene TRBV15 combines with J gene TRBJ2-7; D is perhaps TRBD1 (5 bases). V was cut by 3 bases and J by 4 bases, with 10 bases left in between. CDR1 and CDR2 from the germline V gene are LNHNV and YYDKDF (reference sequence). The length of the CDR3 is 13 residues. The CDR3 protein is CATSRQTEYEQYF. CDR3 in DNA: TGTGCCACCAGCAGGCAGACAGAATACGAGCAGTACTTC. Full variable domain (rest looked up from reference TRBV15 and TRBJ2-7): DAMVIQNPRYQVTQFGKPVTLSCSQTLNHNVMYWYQQKSSQAPKLLFHYYDKDFNNEADTPDNFQSRRPNTSFCFLDIRSPGLGDTAMYLCATSRQTEYEQYFGPGTRLTVT.

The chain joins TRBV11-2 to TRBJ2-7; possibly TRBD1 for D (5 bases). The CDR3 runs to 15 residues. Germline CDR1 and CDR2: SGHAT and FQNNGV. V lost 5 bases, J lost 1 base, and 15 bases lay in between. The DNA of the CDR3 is TGTGCCAGCAGCCAGGCAGGGTTGTCATCCTACGAGCAGTACTTC. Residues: CASSQAGLSSYEQYF.

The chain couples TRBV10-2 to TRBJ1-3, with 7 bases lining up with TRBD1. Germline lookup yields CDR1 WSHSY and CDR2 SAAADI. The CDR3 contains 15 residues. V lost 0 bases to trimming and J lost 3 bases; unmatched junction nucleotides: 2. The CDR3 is CASSESYRGGNTIYF. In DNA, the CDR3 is TGCGCCAGCAGTGAGTCGTACAGGGGTGGAAACACCATATATTTT.

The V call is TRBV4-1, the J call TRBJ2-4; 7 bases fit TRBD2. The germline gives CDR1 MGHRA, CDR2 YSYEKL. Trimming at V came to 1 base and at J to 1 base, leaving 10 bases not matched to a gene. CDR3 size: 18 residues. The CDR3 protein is CASSQGAGGSSAKNIQYF. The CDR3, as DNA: TGCGCCAGCAGCCAAGGAGCGGGCGGGAGTTCGGCCAAAAACATTCAGTACTTC.

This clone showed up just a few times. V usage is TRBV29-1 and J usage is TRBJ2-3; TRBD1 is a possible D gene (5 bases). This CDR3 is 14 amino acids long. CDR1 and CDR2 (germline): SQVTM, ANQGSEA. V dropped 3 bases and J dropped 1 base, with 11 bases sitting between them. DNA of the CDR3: TGCAGCGTTGAGGGGCCCGTCGGCACAGATACGCAGTATTTT. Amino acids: CSVEGPVGTDTQYF.

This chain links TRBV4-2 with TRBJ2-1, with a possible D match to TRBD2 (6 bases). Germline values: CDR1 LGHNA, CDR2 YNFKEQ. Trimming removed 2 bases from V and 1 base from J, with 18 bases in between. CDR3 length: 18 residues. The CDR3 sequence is CASSQRKVAGSSYNEQFF. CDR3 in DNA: TGTGCCAGCAGCCAACGGAAGGTGGCGGGGTCTTCCTACAATGAGCAGTTCTTC.

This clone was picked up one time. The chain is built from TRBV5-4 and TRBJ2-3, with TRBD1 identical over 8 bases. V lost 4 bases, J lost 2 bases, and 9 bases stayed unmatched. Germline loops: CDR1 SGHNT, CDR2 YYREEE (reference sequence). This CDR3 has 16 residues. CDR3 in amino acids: CASSPRTGRNTDTQYF. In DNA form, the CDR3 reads TGTGCCAGCAGCCCCCGGACAGGGAGGAACACAGATACGCAGTATTTT.

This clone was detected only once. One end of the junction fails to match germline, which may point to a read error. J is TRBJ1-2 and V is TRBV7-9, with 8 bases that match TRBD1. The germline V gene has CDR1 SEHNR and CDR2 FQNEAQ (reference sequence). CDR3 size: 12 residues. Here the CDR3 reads CSSSGQGAGYTF. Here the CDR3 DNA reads TGTTCCAGCAGCGGACAGGGTGCTGGCTACACCTTC.

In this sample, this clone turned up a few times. CDR3: CASSPDLTGFERYEQYF. CDR3 nucleotides: TGCGCCAGCAGCCCAGACCTGACAGGGTTTGAACGGTACGAGCAGTACTTC. J is TRBJ2-7 and V is TRBV5-1, with 7 bases identical to TRBD1. CDR3 length: 17 residues. Germline V gene data show CDR1 as SGHRS and CDR2 as YFSETQ. With V trimmed by 4 bases and J by 4 bases, 17 bases remained unmatched.